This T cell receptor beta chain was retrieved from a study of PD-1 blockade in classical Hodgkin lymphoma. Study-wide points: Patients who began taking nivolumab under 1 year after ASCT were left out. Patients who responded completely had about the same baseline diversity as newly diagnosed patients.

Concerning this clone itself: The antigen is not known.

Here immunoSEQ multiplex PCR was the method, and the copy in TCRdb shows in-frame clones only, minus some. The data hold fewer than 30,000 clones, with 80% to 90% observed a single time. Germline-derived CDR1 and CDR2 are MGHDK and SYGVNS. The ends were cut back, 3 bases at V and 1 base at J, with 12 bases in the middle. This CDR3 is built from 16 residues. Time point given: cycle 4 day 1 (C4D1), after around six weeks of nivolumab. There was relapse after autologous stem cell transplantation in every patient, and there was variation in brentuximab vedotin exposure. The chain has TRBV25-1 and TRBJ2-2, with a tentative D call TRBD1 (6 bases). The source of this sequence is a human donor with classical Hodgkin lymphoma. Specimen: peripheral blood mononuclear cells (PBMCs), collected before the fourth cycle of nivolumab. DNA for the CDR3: TGTGCCAGCAGTGACTACGGGACACAGAACACCGGGGAGCTGTTTTTT. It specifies CASSDYGTQNTGELFF. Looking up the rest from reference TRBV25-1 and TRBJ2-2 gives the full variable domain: EADIYQTPRYLVIGTGKKITLECSQTMGHDKMYWYQQDPGMELHLIHYSYGVNSTEKGDLSSESTVSRIRTEHFPLTLESARPSHTSQYLCASSDYGTQNTGELFFGEGSRLTVL.